The 11 T cell receptor beta chains in this list originate from one sample, sequenced in a study of CD8 T cells in ankylosing spondylitis. Study results and limitations: Among TCR beta sequences, a motif of about 8 highly homologous variants appeared characteristic of ankylosing spondylitis blood.

TCRdb called the 5' RACE reads again in MiXCR, with one record for every CDR3 protein. Of fewer than 650,000 distinct CDR3 sequences listed, about 13% are singletons. These receptors lack a known antigen. The sequencing input was blood, either unsorted or a sorted T cell fraction (not recorded which). These receptors were collected from a male donor with ankylosing spondylitis.

Ten or more counts support this clonotype. The rearrangement uses TRBV7-9 and TRBJ2-5, with D possibly matching TRBD2 (5 bases). The germline V gene has CDR1 SEHNR and CDR2 FQNEAQ (reference sequence). Deletions cut 5 bases from V and 4 bases from J, with 11 bases between. This CDR3 spans 13 amino acids. CDR3 nucleotides: TGTGCCAGCAGCGCTAGGGAGAGAGAGACCCAGTACTTC. This encodes CASSARERETQYF.

The rearrangement joins TRBV20-1 to TRBJ2-3; TRBD2 might be the D (7 bases). V was shortened by 3 bases and J by 6 bases, with 16 bases between the two germline ends. The length of the CDR3 is 14 residues. Per germline, CDR1 DFQATT and CDR2 SNEGSKA (reference sequence). The CDR3 sequence is CSASGGGGGDTQYF. The CDR3 DNA is TGCAGTGCTAGTGGCGGAGGGGGGGGGGATACGCAGTATTTT.

This clonotype was counted between two and nine times. This chain links TRBV10-1 with TRBJ2-3, with 9 bases that match TRBD1. Per germline, CDR1 WNHNN and CDR2 SYGVQD (reference sequence). Trimming took 8 bases from V and 4 from J; bases not matched to a gene: 16. The CDR3 length is 17 residues. The CDR3 DNA follows: TGCGCCAGCGAGGGGAACACCGGGACAGGGAGGCCAGATACGCAGTATTTT. Translation gives CASEGNTGTGRPDTQYF.

The chain recombines TRBV7-2 with TRBJ1-5; D unresolved. CDR1 is SGHTA, CDR2 FQGNSA, per germline. The ends were cut back, 6 bases at V and 5 bases at J, with 11 bases in the middle. The CDR3 extends over 13 amino acids. For the CDR3, the DNA is TGTGCCAGCAGTCAGGACGGCCATCAGCCCCAGCATTTT. It encodes CASSQDGHQPQHF. Full variable domain (outside the CDR3, taken from reference TRBV7-2 and TRBJ1-5): GAGVSQSPSNKVTEKGKDVELRCDPISGHTALYWYRQSLGQGLEFLIYFQGNSAPDKSGLPSDRFSAERTGGSVSTLTIQRTQQEDSAVYLCASSQDGHQPQHFGDGTRLSIL.

The sample holds a few counts of this clonotype. This chain joins TRBV7-6 and TRBJ2-7; a weak D match, TRBD1 (7 bases). V was shortened by 10 bases and J by 0 bases, with 13 bases between the two germline ends. The CDR3 is 13 amino acids. The germline gives CDR1 SGHVS, CDR2 FNYEAQ. CDR3 residues: CATGGNSSYEQYF. CDR3 DNA: TGTGCCACAGGGGGGAATAGCTCCTACGAGCAGTACTTC.

This chain joins TRBV20-1 and TRBJ2-1, with TRBD2 matching over 9 bases. V trimming: 0 bases; J trimming: 15 bases; junction bases outside the gene matches: 6. The CDR3 spans 12 residues. The germline CDR1 and CDR2 sequences are DFQATT and SNEGSKA (reference sequence). CDR3 loop: CSARETGTSLFF. The CDR3 DNA follows: TGCAGTGCTAGAGAAACCGGGACTAGCTTGTTCTTC.

The chain is built from TRBV24-1 and TRBJ2-1; TRBD2 aligns across 7 bases. The CDR3 runs to 14 residues. After removal of 6 bases from V and 5 bases from J, the junction contained 6 bases not matched to a gene. Germline V gene sequence: CDR1 KGHDR, CDR2 SFDVKD. The CDR3 bases are TGTGCCACCAGTAGCCCTAGCGGCCACAATGAGCAGTTCTTC. Translating gives CATSSPSGHNEQFF.

The chain links TRBV12-3 or TRBV12-4 to TRBJ2-1, with D uncertain. CDR3 size: 14 residues. V lost 7 bases, J lost 4 bases, and 14 bases lay in between. CDR3 protein: CASTKGMIYNEQFF. The CDR3 region has the DNA TGTGCCAGCACCAAAGGAATGATTTACAATGAGCAGTTCTTC.

This clonotype was counted only a few times. The V and J genes are TRBV12-3 or TRBV12-4 and TRBJ2-1; TRBD2 matches 15 bases. This CDR3 spans 15 amino acids. V lost 2 bases to trimming and J lost 12 bases; unmatched junction nucleotides: 5. The CDR3 spells CASSLPGTSGRRQFF. As DNA, the CDR3 is TGTGCCAGCAGTTTACCCGGGACTAGCGGGAGGAGGCAGTTCTTC.

This clonotype has at least ten counts. CDR3 sequence (DNA): TGTGCCAGCAGCGGACAGGCCAACACAGATACGCAGTATTTT. Translation gives CASSGQANTDTQYF. The V call is TRBV7-9, the J call TRBJ2-3, with TRBD1 matching over 7 bases. Unmatched junction bases numbered 4, after V lost 5 bases and J lost 2 bases. The CDR3 consists of 14 residues. Germline V gene lookup returns CDR1 SEHNR and CDR2 FQNEAQ (reference sequence).

The rearrangement uses TRBV12-3 or TRBV12-4 and TRBJ1-6, with D perhaps TRBD1 (5 bases). The CDR3 totals 13 residues. Trimming cost V 6 bases and J 7 bases, with 10 bases left between them. CDR3 residues: CASRAGGNSPLHF. The DNA of the CDR3 is TGTGCCAGCAGGGCGGGGGGGAATTCACCCCTCCACTTT.